This TCR beta chain came from a study of blood T cell repertoires in COVID-19. Participants spanned ages 18 to 89 years and resided in roughly 22 US areas. In the authors' methods: How many nucleated cells were present was estimated from reference gene primer amplification. The protocol was immunoSEQ multiplex PCR, while the TCRdb copy is restricted to in-frame clones and leaves out a portion. That table gives V, J and clone size, and the DNA gave D and trimming. Among over 130,000 clones listed, 84% were seen once. CDR3 size: 18 residues. This clonotype was sampled from a man aged 45-65 years in a cohort exposed to, infected with or recovered from COVID-19 (not recorded which). Sequencing input: PBMCs or T cells enriched from blood (not recorded which). This chain connects TRBV12-2 to TRBJ2-2; the D call TRBD2 from the table was never checked on the DNA. TRBV12-2 is a listed pseudogene. This CDR3 reads CASRFSKAGDEDTGELFF. CDR3 nucleotides: TGTGCAAGTCGCTTTAGTAAGGCGGGAGACGAGGACACCGGGGAGCTGTTTTTT.